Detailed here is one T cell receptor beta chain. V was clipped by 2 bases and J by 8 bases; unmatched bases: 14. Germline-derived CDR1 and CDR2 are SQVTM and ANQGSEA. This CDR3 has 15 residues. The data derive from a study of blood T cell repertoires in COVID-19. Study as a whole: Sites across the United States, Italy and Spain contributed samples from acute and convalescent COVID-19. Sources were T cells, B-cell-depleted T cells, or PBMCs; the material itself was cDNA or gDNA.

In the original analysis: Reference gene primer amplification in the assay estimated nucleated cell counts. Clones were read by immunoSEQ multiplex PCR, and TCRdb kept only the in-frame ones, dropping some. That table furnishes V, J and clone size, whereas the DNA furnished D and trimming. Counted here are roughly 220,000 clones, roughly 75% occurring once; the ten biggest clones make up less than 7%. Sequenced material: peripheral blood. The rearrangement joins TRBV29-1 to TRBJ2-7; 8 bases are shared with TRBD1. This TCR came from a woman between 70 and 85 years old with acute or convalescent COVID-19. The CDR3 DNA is TGCAGCGTTGAAAGGGGAAGGGACAGGTCTACGAAGCAGTACTTC. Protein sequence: CSVERGRDRSTKQYF.